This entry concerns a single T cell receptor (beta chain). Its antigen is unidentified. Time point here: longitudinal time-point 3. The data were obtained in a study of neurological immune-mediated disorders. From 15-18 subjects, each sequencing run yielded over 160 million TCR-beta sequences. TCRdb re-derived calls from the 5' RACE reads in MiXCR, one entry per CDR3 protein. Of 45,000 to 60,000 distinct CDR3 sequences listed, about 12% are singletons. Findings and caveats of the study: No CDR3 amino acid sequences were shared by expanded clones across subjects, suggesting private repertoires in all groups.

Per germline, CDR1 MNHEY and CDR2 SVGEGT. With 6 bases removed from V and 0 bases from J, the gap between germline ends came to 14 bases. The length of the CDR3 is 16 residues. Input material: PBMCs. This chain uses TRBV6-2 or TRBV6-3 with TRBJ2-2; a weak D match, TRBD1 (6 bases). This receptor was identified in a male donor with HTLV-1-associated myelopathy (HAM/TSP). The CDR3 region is CASRVLKGANTGELFF. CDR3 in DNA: TGTGCCAGCAGGGTACTCAAGGGGGCGAACACCGGGGAGCTGTTTTTT.